This is a list of T cell receptor beta chains from one sample in a study of T cell responses to AZD1222 COVID-19 vaccine. Clones were sequenced by immunoSEQ multiplex PCR, and TCRdb holds only the in-frame ones, with some missing. The repertoire holds 130,000 to 150,000 clones, less than 95% seen once, with approximately 2.6% in the top ten. The sequences come from peripheral blood, collected on day 0 of AZD1222 vaccination. These receptors all stem from an adult in good health. Both conserved end residues are part of each CDR3. The D gene is left open where the match is weak. The size entry is marked missing in some rows and otherwise reads once, few, many or a size class.

-,TRBV4-1,TRBJ2-7,-,TGCGCCAGCAGCCAAGTTGCTAAACGGTACGAGCAGTACTTC,CASSQVAKRYEQYF
-,TRBV9,TRBJ2-6,-,TGTGCCAGCAGCGTAAAGACAGGAGGTTCTGGGGCCAACGTCCTGACTTTC,CASSVKTGGSGANVLTF
-,TRBV11-2,TRBJ1-5,-,TGTGCCAGCAGCTTCACGGGGGGTCAGCCCCAGCATTTT,CASSFTGGQPQHF
-,TRBV5-1,TRBJ1-1,-,TGCGCCAGCAGCTTGGGTGGCGGCTACACTGAAGCTTTCTTT,CASSLGGGYTEAFF
-,TRBV6-2/TRBV6-3,TRBJ2-5,-,TGTGCCAGCAGTGGGAGTAGTGGCGGTTCGGAGACCCAGTACTTC,CASSGSSGGSETQYF
-,TRBV15,TRBJ1-6,-,TGTGCCACCCGAGGGGGGAGTTCACCCCTCCACTTT,CATRGGSSPLHF
-,TRBV19,TRBJ1-5,-,TGTGCCACCTCCAACAGCAATCAGCCCCAGCATTTT,CATSNSNQPQHF
TRBD2,TRBV3-1/TRBV3-2,TRBJ2-1,once,TGTGCCAGCAGCCCGACTAGCGATTCCTACAATGAGCAGTTCTTC,CASSPTSDSYNEQFF
-,TRBV7-2,TRBJ2-5,-,TGTGCCAGCAGCTTAGGTCCTCAAGAGACCCAGTACTTC,CASSLGPQETQYF
TRBD1,TRBV5-4,TRBJ1-2,-,TGTGCCAGCAGCCAACAGGGCTGGGGACAGGGTAGTTATGGCTACACCTTC,CASSQQGWGQGSYGYTF
TRBD2,TRBV10-3,TRBJ2-1,few,TGTGCCATCAGACCAGGGACTAGCGGGAGTTCCTACAATGAGCAGTTCTTC,CAIRPGTSGSSYNEQFF
-,TRBV28,TRBJ2-1,once,TGTGCCAGCAGTTTAGACGTGGGAGTGAGGAATGAGCAGTTCTTC,CASSLDVGVRNEQFF
-,TRBV2,TRBJ2-7,-,TGTGCCACCGGCCCGGAAGGAGTCGGCGAGCAGTACTTC,CATGPEGVGEQYF
-,TRBV24-1,TRBJ2-7,-,TGTGCCACCAGTGAACCAGACGGGACCCTCTACGAGCAGTACTTC,CATSEPDGTLYEQYF
TRBD1,TRBV4-1,TRBJ1-2,-,TGCGCCAGCAGCCAATCCATAGACAGGGCGAACTATGGCTACACCTTC,CASSQSIDRANYGYTF
-,TRBV5-6,TRBJ2-7,once,TGTGCCAGCAGCTTGCCCCAGGCCCCCTACGAGCAGTACTTC,CASSLPQAPYEQYF
TRBD1,TRBV7-9,TRBJ2-7,once,TGTGCCAGCAGGCCGGGACAGGAGGACCACGAGCAGTACTTC,CASRPGQEDHEQYF
-,TRBV7-2,TRBJ2-3,-,TGTGCCAGCAGCTTCAGACCAGGGGCGGATACGCAGTATTTT,CASSFRPGADTQYF
-,TRBV5-6,TRBJ1-2,-,TGTGCCAGCAGCTTGGATCGAGGCTATGGCTACACCTTC,CASSLDRGYGYTF
TRBD1,TRBV13,TRBJ2-7,-,TGTGCCAGCAGCAAAGACAGGGGGGCCTACGAGCAGTACTTC,CASSKDRGAYEQYF
TRBD2,TRBV27,TRBJ2-4,once,TGTGCCAGCAGCCAGCGGGGGGGAAACATTCAGTACTTC,CASSQRGGNIQYF
-,TRBV10-3,TRBJ1-2,-,TGTGCCATCGGCCAGGGGAGTGGCTACACCTTC,CAIGQGSGYTF
TRBD1,TRBV5-1,TRBJ1-6,once,TGCGCCAGCAGCCCCGGGACAGGGGGTTCACCCCTCCACTTT,CASSPGTGGSPLHF
-,TRBV11-2,TRBJ2-2,few,TGTGCCAGCACCCGGGACCGTCCGAACACCGGGGAGCTGTTTTTT,CASTRDRPNTGELFF
-,TRBV7-3,TRBJ2-3,-,TGTGCCAGCAGCTTTAATACAGGAGACCATACGCAGTATTTT,CASSFNTGDHTQYF
-,TRBV4-1,TRBJ2-5,-,TGCGCCAGCAGCCAAGATTTTCTTAAGACCCAGTACTTC,CASSQDFLKTQYF
TRBD2,TRBV5-4,TRBJ2-3,-,TGTGCCAGCAGCCTGTCGTCCGGGACTAGCGGAGATACGCAGTATTTT,CASSLSSGTSGDTQYF
-,TRBV11-3,TRBJ2-5,-,TGTGCCAGCAGCTCCGGGGTCGTCGTCCAAGAGACCCAGTACTTC,CASSSGVVVQETQYF
TRBD2,TRBV9,TRBJ2-1,-,TGTGCCAGCAGCGTAGCGGGAGGGGAGGATGAGCAGTTCTTC,CASSVAGGEDEQFF
-,TRBV6-5,TRBJ1-6,-,TGTGCCAGCAGTTCCACGACACCGGGCGGGACACCCCTCCACTTT,CASSSTTPGGTPLHF
-,TRBV12-3/TRBV12-4,TRBJ1-2,-,TGTGCCAGCAGGCCGGACGGACCCTATGGCTACACCTTC,CASRPDGPYGYTF
TRBD1,TRBV10-3,TRBJ1-6,-,TGTGCCATCAGTGTGACAGGGAATTCACCCCTCCACTTT,CAISVTGNSPLHF
-,TRBV4-1,TRBJ1-1,-,TGCGCCAGCAGCCCGGTGGTGGCAGTTGAAGCTTTCTTT,CASSPVVAVEAFF
TRBD1,TRBV5-1,TRBJ2-5,once,TGCGCCAGCAGCCTCGGGACAGGGAAGATCTCCCAAGAGACCCAGTACTTC,CASSLGTGKISQETQYF
-,TRBV5-4,TRBJ1-2,-,TGTGCCAGCAGCTTGATTGGGCAGGGGAGGGATGGCTACACCTTC,CASSLIGQGRDGYTF
-,TRBV7-3,TRBJ1-1,-,TGTGCCAGCAGCCGAGGGAGTCAAGGGACTGAAGCTTTCTTT,CASSRGSQGTEAFF